This T cell receptor beta chain was identified in a study of blood T cells in healthy people across ages. As for the study in general: Per two T cells, template switching captured roughly one barcoded beta molecule.

Together with a sample-barcoded 5' primer, a J-beta primer mix was included in a second PCR lasting roughly 7 to 11 cycles. TCRdb itself ran the 5' RACE reads through MiXCR, one entry per CDR3 protein. The profile shows about 800,000 distinct CDR3 sequences, around 25% of them singletons. The V end was cut by 0 bases, the J end by 6 bases, with 12 bases between. This CDR3 has 14 residues. CDR1 and CDR2 (germline): LGHNA, YSLEER. In addition, the sample was reused for a study of T cells of mothers and their children.

The sample comprised blood. The J gene is TRBJ2-7, the V gene TRBV4-3, with D uncertain. The clonotype comes from a boy younger than 18 in good health. CDR3 protein: CASSQDFGRSEQYF. The CDR3 DNA sequence: TGCGCCAGCAGCCAAGACTTCGGGCGCAGCGAGCAGTACTTC.